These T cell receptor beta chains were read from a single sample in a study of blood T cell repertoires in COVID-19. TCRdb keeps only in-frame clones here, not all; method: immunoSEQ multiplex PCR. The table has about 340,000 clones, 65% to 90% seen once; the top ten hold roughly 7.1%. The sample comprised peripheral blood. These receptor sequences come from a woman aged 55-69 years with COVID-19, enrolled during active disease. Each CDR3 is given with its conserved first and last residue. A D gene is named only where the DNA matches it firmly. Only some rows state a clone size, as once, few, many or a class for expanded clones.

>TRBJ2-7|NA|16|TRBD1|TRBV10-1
TGCGCCAGCAGACGGCCCGACAGGGAACCCTCCTACGAGCAGTACTTC
CASRRPDREPSYEQYF
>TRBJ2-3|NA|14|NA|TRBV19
TGTGCCAGTACGGAAGCGGCCGGCACAGATACGCAGTATTTT
CASTEAAGTDTQYF
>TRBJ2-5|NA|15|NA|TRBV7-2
TGTGCCAGCAGCTTGCACAGGGACCAGGCGGAGACCCAGTACTTC
CASSLHRDQAETQYF
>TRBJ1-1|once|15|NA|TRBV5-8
TGTGCCAGCAGCCTGTGGATCAGGGGAGCCACTGAAGCTTTCTTT
CASSLWIRGATEAFF
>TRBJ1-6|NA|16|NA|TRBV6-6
TGTGCCAGCAGTGCCCGACAGTCCTCCTATAATTCACCCCTCCACTTT
CASSARQSSYNSPLHF
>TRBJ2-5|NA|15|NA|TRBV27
TGTGCCAGCAGTTTACGCCCAGGCCAACAAGAGACCCAGTACTTC
CASSLRPGQQETQYF
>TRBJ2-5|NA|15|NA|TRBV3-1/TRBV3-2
TGTGCCAGCAGCCAGAACTACCTTTTACAAGAGACCCAGTACTTC
CASSQNYLLQETQYF
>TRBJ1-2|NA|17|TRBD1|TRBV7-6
TGTGCCAGCAGCCCCTCCGGACAGGGTGGGCTACTATATGGCTACACCTTC
CASSPSGQGGLLYGYTF
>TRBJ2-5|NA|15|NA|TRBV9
TGTGCCAGCAGCGTAGGTATGGCCCGGCGGGAGACCCAGTACTTC
CASSVGMARRETQYF
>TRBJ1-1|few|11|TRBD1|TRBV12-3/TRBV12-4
TGTGCCAGCAGGGGACAGGGTGGAGCTTTCTTT
CASRGQGGAFF
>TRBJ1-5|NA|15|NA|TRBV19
TGTGCCAGTAGTATGGGGGCCGGGGGCAATCAGCCCCAGCATTTT
CASSMGAGGNQPQHF
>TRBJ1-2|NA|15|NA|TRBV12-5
TGTGCTAGTGGTTTGAGCGGGGCCAGGAGGTATGGCTACACCTTC
CASGLSGARRYGYTF
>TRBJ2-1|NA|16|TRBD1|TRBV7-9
TGTGCCAGCAGCTTTAACCGGGACAGGGCCTACAATGAGCAGTTCTTC
CASSFNRDRAYNEQFF
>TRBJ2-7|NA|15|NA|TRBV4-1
TGCGCCAGCAGCCACCAGGCAGGGGTCTCCTACGAGCAGTACTTC
CASSHQAGVSYEQYF
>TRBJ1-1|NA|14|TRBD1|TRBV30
TGTGCCTGGAGTCTTGGGACAGCGAACACTGAAGCTTTCTTT
CAWSLGTANTEAFF
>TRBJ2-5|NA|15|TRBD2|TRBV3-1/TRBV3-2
TGTGCCAGCAGACATAGCCGGGGGGGCCGGAAGACCCAGTACTTC
CASRHSRGGRKTQYF
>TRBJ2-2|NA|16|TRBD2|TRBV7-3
TGTGCCAGCAGCTTCCTAGCGGGGGGAAACACCGGGGAGCTGTTTTTT
CASSFLAGGNTGELFF
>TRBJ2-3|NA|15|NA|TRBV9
TGTGCCAGCAGCAGACGACAGGGAGGTGCAGATACGCAGTATTTT
CASSRRQGGADTQYF
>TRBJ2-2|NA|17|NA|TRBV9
TGTGCCAGCAGCGTGGTGTCTGGTCAGACGAACACCGGGGAGCTGTTTTTT
CASSVVSGQTNTGELFF
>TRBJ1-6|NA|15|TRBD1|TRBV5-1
TGCGCCAGCAGCCCGGAGGGGACAGATAATTCACCCCTCCACTTT
CASSPEGTDNSPLHF
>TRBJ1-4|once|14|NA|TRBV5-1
TGCGCCAGCAGCTTGACAGGGATTGGCGAAAAACTGTTTTTT
CASSLTGIGEKLFF
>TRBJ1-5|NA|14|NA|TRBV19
TGTGCCAGTAGTATTCCGGGGAGCAATCAGCCCCAGCATTTT
CASSIPGSNQPQHF
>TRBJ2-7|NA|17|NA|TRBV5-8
TGTGCCAGCAGCTCCTCAAAGGGCGGCCAGGGGTTCTACGAGCAGTACTTC
CASSSSKGGQGFYEQYF
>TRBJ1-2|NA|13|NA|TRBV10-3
TGTGCCATCAGTGAGTCGGAGAGCTATGGCTACACCTTC
CAISESESYGYTF
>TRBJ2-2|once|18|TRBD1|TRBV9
TGTGCCAGCAGCGAGGCCGACTCCGGGACAGAGAACACCGGGGAGCTGTTTTTT
CASSEADSGTENTGELFF
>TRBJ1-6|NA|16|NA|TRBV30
TGTGCCTGGAGTGTAGTCGGACAGCTAAGTAATTCACCCCTCCACTTT
CAWSVVGQLSNSPLHF
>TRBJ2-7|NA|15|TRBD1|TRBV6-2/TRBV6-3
TGTGCCAGCAGTTACCGAAGGACAGGGAGTCGCGAGCAGTACTTC
CASSYRRTGSREQYF
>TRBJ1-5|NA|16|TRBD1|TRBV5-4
TGTGCCAGCAGCTTGGGGGGACAGGGAAGCAATCAGCCCCAGCATTTT
CASSLGGQGSNQPQHF
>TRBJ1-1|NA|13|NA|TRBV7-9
TGTGCCAGCAGCTTTGGGTCGGGCACTGAAGCTTTCTTT
CASSFGSGTEAFF
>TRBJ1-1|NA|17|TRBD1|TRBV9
TGTGCCAGCAGCGTAGTGGGTCGACAGGGGGTGAACACTGAAGCTTTCTTT
CASSVVGRQGVNTEAFF
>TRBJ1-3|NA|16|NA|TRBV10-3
TGTGCCATCAGTGAGAGGGTCAGGGTCTCTGGAAACACCATATATTTT
CAISERVRVSGNTIYF
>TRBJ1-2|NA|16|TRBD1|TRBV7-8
TGTGCCAGCAGCGCGTACGATGGACAGGGGGTCTATGGCTACACCTTC
CASSAYDGQGVYGYTF
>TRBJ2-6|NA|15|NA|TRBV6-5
TGTGCCAGCAGCCAAACAGGGATTGGGGCCAACGTCCTGACTTTC
CASSQTGIGANVLTF
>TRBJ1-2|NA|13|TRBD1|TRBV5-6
TGTGCCAGCAGCTTGGTTCAGGGGGCTGGCTACACCTTC
CASSLVQGAGYTF
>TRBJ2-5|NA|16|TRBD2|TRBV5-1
TGCGCCAGCAGCACAGGGACTAGCGGGGGGCAAGAGACCCAGTACTTC
CASSTGTSGGQETQYF
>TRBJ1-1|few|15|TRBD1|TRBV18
TGTGCCAGCTCAAAGACAGGGTTCTTGGACACTGAAGCTTTCTTT
CASSKTGFLDTEAFF
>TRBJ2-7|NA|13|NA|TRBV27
TGTGCCAGCAGAGGAGTGGGCTCCTACGAGCAGTACTTC
CASRGVGSYEQYF
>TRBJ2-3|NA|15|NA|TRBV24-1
TGTGCCACCAGTGTTGGCAGGGGGGCGGCAGATACGCAGTATTTT
CATSVGRGAADTQYF
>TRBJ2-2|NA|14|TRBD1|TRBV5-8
TGTGCCAGCGGACGGACAGGGGACACCGGGGAGCTGTTTTTT
CASGRTGDTGELFF
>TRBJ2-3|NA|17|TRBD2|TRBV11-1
TGTGCCAGCAGCTTAGCGAGGGGGACTAGCGGGACAGATACGCAGTATTTT
CASSLARGTSGTDTQYF
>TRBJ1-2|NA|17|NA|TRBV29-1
TGCAGCGTTGGCCCCGGATGGGGGGGATCTGACAACTATGGCTACACCTTC
CSVGPGWGGSDNYGYTF
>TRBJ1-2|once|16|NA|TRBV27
TGTGCCAGCTATGGGGTCAGCGGGCAGGCCAACTATGGCTACACCTTC
CASYGVSGQANYGYTF
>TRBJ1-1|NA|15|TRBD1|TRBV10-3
TGTGCCATCAGGGACAGGGATGGGGTAAACACTGAAGCTTTCTTT
CAIRDRDGVNTEAFF
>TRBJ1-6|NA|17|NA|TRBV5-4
TGTGCCAGCAGCTTGGTGTGGGGCAGCTCCTATAATTCACCCCTCCACTTT
CASSLVWGSSYNSPLHF
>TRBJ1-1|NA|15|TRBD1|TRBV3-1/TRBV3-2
TGTGCCAGCAGCCCCCGGGACAGCCCCAACACTGAAGCTTTCTTT
CASSPRDSPNTEAFF
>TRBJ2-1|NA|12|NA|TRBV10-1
TGCGCCAGCAGTGGACAGAACAATGAGCAGTTCTTC
CASSGQNNEQFF
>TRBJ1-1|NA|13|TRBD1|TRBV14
TGTGCCAGCAGCCAAGGCGACAGGGTTGGGGCTTTCTTT
CASSQGDRVGAFF
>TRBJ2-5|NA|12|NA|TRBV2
TGTGCCAGCAGCCCATCTCGGGAGACCCAGTACTTC
CASSPSRETQYF
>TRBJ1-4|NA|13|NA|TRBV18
TGTGCCAGCTCACCAGCAGGGTCCGAAAAACTGTTTTTT
CASSPAGSEKLFF
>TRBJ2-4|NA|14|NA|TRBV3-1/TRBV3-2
TGTGCCAGCAGCCAAGATGGTCCGGGGGTTCATCAGTACTTC
CASSQDGPGVHQYF
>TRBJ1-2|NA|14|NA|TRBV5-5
TGTGCCAGCAGCCAGCGGTCGGGTGACTATGGCTACACCTTC
CASSQRSGDYGYTF